This TCR beta chain was captured by sequencing in a study of spatial heterogeneity in lung cancer. At the level of the study: The study found that TCR transcript counts in tumor regions correlated strongly with a matched bulk RNA-seq T cell module score. Study findings and constraints: Tracking of tumor mutation counts was seen in expanded intratumoral alpha and beta TCR counts. The recorded estimate of tumor T cell coverage is roughly 7% for alpha chains and approximately 13% for beta chains.

After removal of 5 bases from V and 2 bases from J, the junction contained 8 bases not matched to a gene. This CDR3 is built from 15 residues. In germline, CDR1 is SNHLY, CDR2 FYNNEI. This clonotype has a count of ten or more. Its antigen is not known. This sample's time point: sample taken at primary tumor resection. The cohort: 70 to 85 early-stage, untreated non-small cell lung cancer patients. MiXCR, applied by TCRdb to the 5' RACE reads, yields one record per CDR3 protein. The sample has thousands of distinct CDR3 sequences, about a sixth seen once. The chain combines TRBV2 with TRBJ2-5; 7 bases line up with TRBD2. The specimen comprised lung tumor tissue, sampled at surgery. The TCR originated in a male donor with early-stage non-small cell lung cancer. The CDR3 coding sequence is TGTGCCAGCAGTAGTCCTAGCGGACCTCAAGAGACCCAGTACTTC. This gives the protein CASSSPSGPQETQYF.